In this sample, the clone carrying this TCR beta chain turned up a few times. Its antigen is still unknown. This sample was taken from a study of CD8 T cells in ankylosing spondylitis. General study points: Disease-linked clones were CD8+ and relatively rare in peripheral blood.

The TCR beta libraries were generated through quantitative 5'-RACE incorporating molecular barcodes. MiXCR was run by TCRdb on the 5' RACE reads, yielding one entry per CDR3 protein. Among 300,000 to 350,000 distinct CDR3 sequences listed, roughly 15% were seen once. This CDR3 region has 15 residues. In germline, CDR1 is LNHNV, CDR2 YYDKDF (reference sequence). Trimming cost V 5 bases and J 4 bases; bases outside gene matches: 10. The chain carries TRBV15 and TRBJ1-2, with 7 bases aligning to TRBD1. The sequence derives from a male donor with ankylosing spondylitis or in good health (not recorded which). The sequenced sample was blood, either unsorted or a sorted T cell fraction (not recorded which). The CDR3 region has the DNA TGTGCCACCAGCCTCGTGCGACAGGGTGCCTATGGCTACACCTTC. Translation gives CATSLVRQGAYGYTF.